Listed here are 9 T cell receptor beta chains from one sample, sequenced in a study of regulatory T cells in long-lasting Graves disease. Time point given: newly diagnosed GD, antithyroid drugs for less than 3 months. PBMC-derived RNA was used for the TCR library. TCR beta libraries were built with iRepertoire HTBI primers and Arm-PCR of CDR3 regions. TCRdb processed the multiplex PCR reads anew with MiXCR; each CDR3 protein has one entry. Of around 250,000 distinct CDR3 sequences in the sample, roughly 21% were seen once. The source was peripheral blood mononuclear cells (PBMCs), collected at new diagnosis, from a patient treated with antithyroid drugs. The receptor source for this set is a female donor with Graves disease.

The chain carries TRBV7-2 and TRBJ2-7; the D call may be TRBD1 or TRBD2 (7 bases each). This CDR3 has 14 amino acids. CDR1 is SGHTA and CDR2 is FQGNSA in the germline V gene. V was cut by 2 bases and J by 6 bases, with 14 bases left in between. Here the CDR3 DNA reads TGTGCCAGCAGCTTAAGTCAGGGGGGGCGCGAGCAGTACTTC. It encodes CASSLSQGGREQYF.

This clonotype was seen many times. V gene TRBV7-2 combines with J gene TRBJ2-7, with D perhaps TRBD1 or TRBD2 (7 bases each). The CDR3 consists of 16 residues. Trimming pared 1 base from V and 4 bases from J, leaving 17 bases between. Per germline, CDR1 SGHTA and CDR2 FQGNSA. CDR3 nucleotides: TGTGCCAGCAGCTTAGTTGGTTCAGGGGGGGGATACGAGCAGTACTTC. It codes for CASSLVGSGGGYEQYF.

This clonotype has a count of ten or more. The rearrangement uses TRBV5-1 and TRBJ1-3, with D possibly TRBD1 on 6 matching bases. Germline CDR1 reads SGHRS; CDR2 reads YFSETQ. This CDR3 is built from 14 residues. V lost 7 bases and J lost 2, with 13 bases in between. Here the CDR3 DNA reads TGCGCCAGCTTCGAACAGGGAGCTGGAAACACCATATATTTT. Amino acids: CASFEQGAGNTIYF.

This clonotype occurred many times. The chain couples TRBV12-3 or TRBV12-4 to TRBJ2-3; 10 nucleotides agree with TRBD2. With 11 bases clipped from V and 6 bases from J, the junction kept 14 bases outside the gene matches. The length of the CDR3 is 15 residues. DNA for the CDR3: TGTGCCGTCGGAGCGGGAGGGGCCTGGGTGGATACGCAGTATTTT. It specifies CAVGAGGAWVDTQYF.

This clonotype was observed at least ten times. The rearrangement joins TRBV2 to TRBJ1-4; a weak D match, TRBD1 (6 bases). The CDR3 is made up of 13 amino acids. Trimming removed 4 bases from V and 8 bases from J, with 11 bases in between. Germline V gene lookup returns CDR1 SNHLY and CDR2 FYNNEI. This CDR3 is CASSVAGGEKLFF. In nucleotides, the CDR3 is TGTGCCAGCAGTGTAGCGGGGGGCGAAAAACTGTTTTTT.

This clonotype was recorded many times. The chain links TRBV11-2 to TRBJ2-7, with 7 nucleotides matching TRBD1. CDR1 and CDR2 (germline): SGHAT, FQNNGV. Trimming at V came to 5 bases and at J to 1 base, leaving 5 bases not matched to a gene. CDR3 size: 14 residues. The CDR3 DNA is TGTGCCAGCAGCAGAATACAGGGGTCCTACGAGCAGTACTTC. The encoded protein is CASSRIQGSYEQYF.

This clonotype appeared once. This clone may be a read error of a much larger clone one base away. The V call is TRBV12-3 or TRBV12-4, the J call TRBJ2-5; 10 bases are a match to TRBD1. There are 16 residues in the CDR3. Trimming cost V 6 bases and J 8 bases; bases outside gene matches: 15. The CDR3 nucleotides are TGTGCCAGCAGCCCTTCCGGGACAGGGACAGGGGATACCCAGTACTTC. Translated, it gives CASSPSGTGTGDTQYF.

V gene TRBV12-5 combines with J gene TRBJ1-4, with 10 bases fitting TRBD1. V dropped 0 bases and J dropped 1; count of bases not matched to a gene: 11. The CDR3 has 20 residues. Germline V gene lookup returns CDR1 LGHNT and CDR2 FRNRAP. CDR3 residues: CASGLVPGQGRVLTNEKLFF. CDR3 coding DNA: TGTGCTAGTGGTTTGGTACCGGGACAGGGGAGAGTTCTAACTAATGAAAAACTGTTTTTT.

Ten or more counts support this clonotype. This chain uses TRBV10-1 with TRBJ1-1, with D uncertain. V dropped 4 bases and J dropped 1 base, with 4 bases sitting between them. Looked up from germline, CDR1 is WNHNN and CDR2 is SYGVQD (reference sequence). This CDR3 spans 12 amino acids. The chain's CDR3 is CASSGRNTEAFF. CDR3 bases: TGCGCCAGCAGTGGACGGAACACTGAAGCTTTCTTT.